This TCR beta chain is from a study of shared clonotypes between healthy human individuals (TCRdb year 2020). With regard to the full study: A couple of women and three men aged 18 to 49 years were included in the cohort. Between about 0.94 and 8.9 billion PBMCs per donor were obtained by leukapheresis. To estimate repertoire size and how much clonotype sharing occurs between individuals, the study deeply sequenced the blood TCR repertoires of about five healthy adults. For each donor, three plates each were used for CD4 naive and CD4 memory, two plates were used for CD8 naive, and one plate was used for CD8 memory. Different laboratories and diverse techniques were used to prepare libraries and sequence TCR repertoires, to increase sequencing depth and limit assay-specific biases.

Donors were healthy HIV-negative adults with no recently reported acute infections or vaccinations. Only Caucasian adults living in Nashville, Tennessee, USA were represented among the donors. CD4+ T cells were enriched through magnetic negative selection, after which naive cells were positively selected on CD45RA and the remaining negative fraction served as the memory subset. Blood was collected by leukapheresis, and PBMCs were isolated by Ficoll-Histopaque density gradient centrifugation and then cryopreserved in liquid nitrogen vapor phase. Analytical flow cytometry was used to check the purity and quantity of every magnetically sorted T cell population. Genomic DNA was isolated from every sorted fraction and measured by UV absorbance on a Nanodrop 2000c. The research as a whole found: About 4.5% of naive CD4, 3% to 4% of naive CD8, around 2.3% of memory CD4, and 0.35% to 0.5% of memory CD8 clonotypes were shared across a few donors. Based on pairwise subsampling, the degree of clonotype sharing among donors was expected to be affected by sequencing depth. Because the study included a small number of donors, the genetic and exposure-history diversity represented was limited. Higher generation probabilities were observed for clonotypes shared by all four sorted-subset donors than for non-shared clonotypes. Larger estimated clonotype richness was generally found for naive subsets than for memory subsets. Only blood was sampled, and tissue TCR repertoires likely differ from those in blood. Incomplete sequencing was indicated by rarefaction of sorted-subset datasets, despite the large sequencing depth.

Turning to this clone: The antigen this receptor binds is unknown. Per-nucleotide qualities are absent, and no much larger clonotype sits a single base away. Distinct nucleotide sequences in the sample also encode this CDR3.

V is shortened by 0 bases, J by 2 bases, and the region joining them spans 8 bases. The germline V gene (reference sequence) yields SGHNT for CDR1 and YYREEE for CDR2. From the cysteine up to the phenylalanine, the CDR3 has a length of 15 residues. This entry keeps only the CDR3 DNA: 45 bases, framed from base 1. Using the deep immunoSEQ assay, TCR CDR3 regions were amplified from genomic DNA by multiplex PCR. Extracted genomic DNA from each cell subset was spread evenly across all wells of several immunoSEQ 96-well plates, with each plate serving as a replicate. For sorted subsets, around 200 ng genomic DNA, equal to about 30,000 T cell genomes, was loaded into each replicate PCR. Purified libraries were measured with a Qubit 3.0 fluorometer, size-checked on a Bioanalyzer 2100, and measured again with the KAPA Library Quantification kit. Each immunoSEQ 96-well plate was sequenced on its own single-read 150-cycle Illumina NextSeq 550 flow cell. In the original analysis: Because the immunoSEQ output included only junctional sequences and no quality scores, the filtering could not be the same as the filtering used for full-length reads. Sequences were annotated with PyIR, a Python wrapper for IgBLAST v1.9, and V/J genes and CDR3 were assigned using IMGT germline references. Any read was removed if the V/J assignment was weak (E-value above 1e-6), the CDR3 was missing, or the read contained stop codons, out-of-frame junctions, or ambiguous translated residues. V3J clonotypes were defined as sequences sharing the same inferred V gene, J gene, and CDR3 amino acid sequence. Percentage overlap between repertoires was computed as shared unique clonotypes divided by the size of the smaller repertoire. Richness of each repertoire was evaluated using RTK rarefaction, the Chao1 estimator, and Recon v2.1 estimates of unobserved clonotypes. OLGA was used to compute generation probabilities for all TCRbeta clonotypes that the gDNA method yielded from four donors. Entries here come from immuneACCESS through TCRdb and include only in-frame sequences with V and J called. Some clones fail to appear in such tables; in the studies checked, an unresolved V gene covers under half of the shortfall, and the cause of the remainder is unknown. That table furnishes V, J and clone size, whereas the DNA furnished D and trimming. This sample gives 300,000 to 400,000 clones in total; 73% of them show up just once. The top ten clones comprise about 10% of the sample.

The origin of this receptor is a man younger than 40 in good health. Source material: memory CD4+ T cells sorted from blood. Explained via the paper, the cell subset or site label denotes: CD45RA-negative fraction. The receptor chain draws on TRBV5-4 and TRBJ2-2; a tentative D call is TRBD2 (6 bases match). The CDR3 has the sequence CASSLGAGNTGELFF. The DNA sequence is given as TGTGCCAGCAGCTTGGGGGCGGGAAACACCGGGGAGCTGTTTTTT. With the portions outside the CDR3 filled from the reference TRBV5-4 and TRBJ2-2 genes, the complete variable region becomes ETGVTQSPTHLIKTRGQQVTLRCSSQSGHNTVSWYQQALGQGPQFIFQYYREEENGRGNFPPRFSGLQFPNYSSELNVNALELDDSALYLCASSLGAGNTGELFFGEGSRLTVL.